This T cell receptor beta chain stems from a study of CD8+ T cells in alopecia areata. Study outcomes and limitations: Especially in alopecia totalis/universalis, lesional scalp showed greater clonality than normal scalp did. Although TCR sharing was seen in mice, sharing across patients was less clear, possibly for HLA-related reasons.

This clone was seen a few times. Its antigen is as yet unknown. Reverse transcribed after extraction, RNA yielded cDNA as the sequencing template. The protocol was immunoSEQ multiplex PCR, while the TCRdb copy is restricted to in-frame clones and leaves out a portion. This sample has approximately 40,000 clones, with nearly 55% found just once. The CDR3 runs to 14 residues. V was trimmed by 4 bases and J by 9 bases, leaving 18 bases between them. Germline CDR1 and CDR2: GTSNPN and SVGIG (reference sequence). In five patients, CD4+ T cells were split by CD25+CD127- sorting. Sampling of alopecia areata patients yielded lesional scalp punch biopsies as well as peripheral blood. From PBMCs, CD4+ and CD8+ T cells were sorted.

This TCR was sampled from a human donor with alopecia areata. The chain joins TRBV30 to TRBJ1-4; tentative D call: TRBD1 (6 bases). The material sequenced was CD4+ Tregs sorted from blood. This chain's CDR3 is CAWTNPQGSKKLFF. CDR3 DNA: TGTGCCTGGACGAATCCCCAGGGGAGCAAAAAACTGTTTTTT. Based on the CDR3 plus reference TRBV30 and TRBJ1-4, the full variable domain is SQTIHQWPATLVQPVGSPLSLECTVEGTSNPNLYWYRQAAGRGLQLLFYSVGIGQISSEVPQNLSASRPQDRQFILSSKKLLLSDSGFYLCAWTNPQGSKKLFFGSGTQLSVL.